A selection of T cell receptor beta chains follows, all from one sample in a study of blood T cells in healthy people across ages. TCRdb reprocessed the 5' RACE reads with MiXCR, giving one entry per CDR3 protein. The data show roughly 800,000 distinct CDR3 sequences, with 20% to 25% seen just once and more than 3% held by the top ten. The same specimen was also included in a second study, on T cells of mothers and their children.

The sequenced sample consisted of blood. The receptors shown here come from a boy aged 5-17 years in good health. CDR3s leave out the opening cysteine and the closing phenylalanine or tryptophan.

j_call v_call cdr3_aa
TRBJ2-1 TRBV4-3 ASSQGLSSYNEQF
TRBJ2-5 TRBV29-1 SSGAQY
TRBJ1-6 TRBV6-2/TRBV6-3 ASSYEQGRPLYNSPLH
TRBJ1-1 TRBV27 ASSLFRALNTEAF
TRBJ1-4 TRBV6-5 ASRLEYNSGEKLF
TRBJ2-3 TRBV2 ASSGLTSTDTQY
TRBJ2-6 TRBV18 ASSPNAGPLSGANVLT
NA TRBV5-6 ACSLRGPIYEQY
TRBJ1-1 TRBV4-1 ASSLLWTASNTEAF
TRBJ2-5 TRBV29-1 SIGQGS
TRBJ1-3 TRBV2 ASSEIYGLDGNTIY
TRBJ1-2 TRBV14 ASSFDREGYT
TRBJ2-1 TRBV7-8 ASSLGQGTNEQF
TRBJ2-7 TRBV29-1 SVEGGPAEQY
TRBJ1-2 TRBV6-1 ASSDLHRASNYGYT
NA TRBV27 ASRGLSDEQY
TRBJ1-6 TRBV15 ATRQGGGSPLH
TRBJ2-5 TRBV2 ASNRNRDRGQETQY
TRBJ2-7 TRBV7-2 ASSPFTGAFYEQY
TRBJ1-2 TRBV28 ASSPFFSGTDYGYT
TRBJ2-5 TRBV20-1 SASKRGAVETQY
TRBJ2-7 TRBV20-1 SASKPSGSYEQY
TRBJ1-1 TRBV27 ASSLSAGQTYTEAF
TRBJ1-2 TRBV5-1 ASSSAQDRGHGYT
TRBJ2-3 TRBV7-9 ASSSTLYSGESTDTQY
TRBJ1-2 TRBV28 ASSLWMGGASPHPGYT
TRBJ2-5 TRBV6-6 ASTRGGETQY
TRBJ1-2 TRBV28 ASSLVQGEKGYT
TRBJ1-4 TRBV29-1 SGGQGEKLF
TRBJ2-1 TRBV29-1 SVDFGGYNLDNEQF
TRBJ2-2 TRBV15 ATSSGQPRTGELF
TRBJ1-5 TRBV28 ASSPYPGTVGNQPQH
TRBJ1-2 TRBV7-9 ASSSLGTPHYGYT
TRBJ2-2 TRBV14 AGKKGGAGELF
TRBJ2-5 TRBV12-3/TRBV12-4 ASTGGSGQTQY
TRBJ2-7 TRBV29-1 SVELDRGQDEQY
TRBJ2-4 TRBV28 ASGELPGAKNIQY
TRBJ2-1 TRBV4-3 ASGGHSLGTNEQF
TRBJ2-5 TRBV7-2 ASSFPTGGRETQY
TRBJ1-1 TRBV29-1 SVELRGRRNTEAF
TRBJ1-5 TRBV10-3 AIRGQDSNQPQH
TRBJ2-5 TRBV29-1 SVEWENLQETQY
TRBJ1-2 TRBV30 AWSTGQGRGYT
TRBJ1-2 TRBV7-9 ASSFYYKANYGYT
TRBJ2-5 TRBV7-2 ASGPKAGETQY
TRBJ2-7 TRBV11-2 ASSLVGVRSSYEQY
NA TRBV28 VCSGRIAIETQY
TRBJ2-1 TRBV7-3 ASSIRLATYNEQF
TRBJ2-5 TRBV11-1 ASSLGSGSGVMETQY
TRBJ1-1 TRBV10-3 AISTGTGVPDTEAF
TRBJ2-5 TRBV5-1 ASSLTGGPQETQY